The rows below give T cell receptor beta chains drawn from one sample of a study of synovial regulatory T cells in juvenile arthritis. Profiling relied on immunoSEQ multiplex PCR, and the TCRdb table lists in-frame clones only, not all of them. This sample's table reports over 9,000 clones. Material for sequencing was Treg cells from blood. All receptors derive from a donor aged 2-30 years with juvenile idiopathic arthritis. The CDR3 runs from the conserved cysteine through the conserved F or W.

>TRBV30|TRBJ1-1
CAWRSGTVNTEAFF
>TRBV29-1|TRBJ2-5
CSVDVAGETQYF
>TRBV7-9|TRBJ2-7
CASSRYGTGGLEAYEQYF
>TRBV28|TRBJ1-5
CASSPRIQPQHF
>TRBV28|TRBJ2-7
CASSLLTFKSSGRSLEQYF
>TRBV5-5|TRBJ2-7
CASSFVTTYEQYF
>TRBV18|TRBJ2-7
CASSPIGTSRSYEQYF
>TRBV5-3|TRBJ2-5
CARSLETQYF
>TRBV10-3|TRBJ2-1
CAISAFRGFGGQYNEQFF
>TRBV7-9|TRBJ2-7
CASSSSFYEQYF
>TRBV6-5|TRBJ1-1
CASGMGALRSTEAFF